Sequencing of this TCR beta chain was carried out in a study of blood T cell repertoires in COVID-19. Study-level background: Acute and convalescent COVID-19 samples came from the United States, Italy and Spain. Sample material is recorded as cDNA or gDNA derived from T cells, B-cell-depleted T cells, or PBMCs.

CDR3 length: 15 amino acids. Germline CDR1 reads KGHSH; CDR2 reads LQKENI. Unmatched junction bases numbered 8, after V lost 4 bases and J lost 4 bases. Authors' analysis steps: Nucleated cell number was recorded as an estimate derived from reference gene primer amplification. Libraries were prepared by immunoSEQ multiplex PCR; TCRdb keeps only in-frame clonotypes and omits some of them. V, J and clone size derive from that table, while D and trimming were established from the DNA sequence. The table shows about 120,000 clones, with less than 85% occurring only once. The V gene is TRBV18, the J gene TRBJ2-5, with 8 bases identical to TRBD1. This receptor was identified in a woman aged 80 or over with acute or convalescent COVID-19. The sequenced material came from peripheral blood. CDR3 DNA: TGTGCCAGCTCACAGACAGGGGCGCGGGGAGAGACCCAGTACTTC. Protein sequence: CASSQTGARGETQYF.